A single T cell receptor (beta chain) is shown here with its context. The specificity of this receptor is unknown. Base qualities are not recorded, but no much larger clone differs from it by a single base. The receptor library was made with the immunoSEQ multiplex PCR assay. For the multiplex PCR, a mixture combining 60 forward primers for TCR Vbeta segments and 13 reverse primers for TCR Jbeta segments was used. A multiplex PCR assay on genomic DNA amplified the CDR3 region of rearranged TCR beta genes. On the Illumina HiSeq System, the amplified TCR beta libraries were sequenced as 87-base-pair reads. Per the source publication's procedure: Across the 600 to 700 repertoires, a later analysis counted roughly 84 million unique TCR beta chains, roughly 11 million of which were shared by at least two donors. To remove PCR and sequencing errors, raw reads were error-corrected and collapsed into unique sequences using a nearest-neighbor algorithm that merged closely related sequences. To assign V, D and J gene segments, CDR3 sequences were aligned to IMGT reference sequences. For a sequence to be retained, at least a six-nucleotide match to both a V gene segment and a J gene segment was required. Rearrangements were called productive when the CDR3 lacked stop codons and stayed in frame with V and J; all others were non-productive. CDR3 was defined by IMGT convention, running from the second conserved V-encoded cysteine to the conserved J-encoded phenylalanine. The earlier analysis of approximately 590 of the donors excluded any sequence lacking an unambiguous match to a single V gene segment. In an earlier analysis of approximately 560 of the donors, a V segment was called functional when productive rearrangements were above 56.7%, and segregating when the standard deviation between donors exceeded 5%. A statistical classification framework was built to diagnose cytomegalovirus status from the catalog of TCR beta chain sequences. In a later analysis, V and J genes were assigned by comparing TCR nucleotide sequences against IMGT/GENE-DB human TR gene sequences. The TCRdist pipeline was used in a later analysis to assign CDR3 sequences and most-parsimonious VDJ recombination scenarios. In a later analysis, each TCR beta chain was defined by its CDR3 amino acid sequence together with its V-gene family, and reads lacking a unique V-gene family were excluded. In a later analysis, fewer than 600 highly shared, low-generation-probability nucleotide sequences were removed to address suspected cross-contamination and a sequencing artifact. In a later analysis, a clonal expansion index was calculated for each public chain from normalized within-repertoire ranks of inferred template counts. In a later analysis, generation probabilities were computed using a VDJ recombination model fitted to out-of-frame rearrangements, and the results were checked against IGoR. A later analysis scored TCR-TCR, TCR-HLA and TCR-CMV co-occurrence with hypergeometric tests, applying a repertoire-size bias correction to TCR pairs. In a later analysis, false discovery rates were estimated by permuting HLA or CMV assignments 20 times. In a later analysis, co-occurring TCRs were grouped with DBSCAN, and TCRdist sequence similarity was added when clustering was performed within HLA-allele-positive subsets. Repertoires with fewer than 30,000 or more than 120,000 public chains, plus five repertoires with anomalous nucleotide sharing, were excluded from co-occurrence clustering. TCRdb took this table from immuneACCESS and kept in-frame rearrangements with V and J called. Such tables lack part of the clones; where checked against another copy, unresolved V genes explain under half of the gap, and the rest is unexplained. The DNA was the basis for D and trimming; V, J and clone size are from that table. This sample has 95,000 to 150,000 clones in its table, and approximately 8% of those were observed once. Around 6% of the sample rests with the top ten.

In total, 630 or so healthy bone marrow donors made up the cohort. Cohort members were all nominally healthy when sampled, although unrecorded immune exposures were likely present. The donor was CMV seropositive and was included in the group of 250 to 350 seropositive cohort members. A peripheral blood sample was provided by each donor, and peripheral blood mononuclear cells were used for TCR beta sequencing. Genomic DNA extraction from the blood cell samples was performed with the Qiagen DNeasy Blood Extraction Kit. CDR1 and CDR2 were assigned from the germline V gene as SQVTM and ANQGSEA. From cysteine to phenylalanine, the CDR3 is 14 amino acids long. CDR3 DNA is the only sequence kept; it has 42 bases, read in frame from the first base. V is shortened by 2 bases, J by 5 bases, and the region joining them spans 15 bases. The data are from a study of cytomegalovirus exposure and HLA in healthy donors (dated by TCRdb to about 2017). Turning to the overall study: In an earlier analysis of 450 to 750 of the donors, 250 to 300 Gb of sequence data and approximately 120 million unique TCR beta sequences from about 179 million T cells were reported. About 330 gigabases of sequencing data and around 88 million unique TCR sequences made up an early release that covered several hundred HLA-typed donors. Of the 300 to 450 genotyped donors, over 65% fell in the genetic ancestry cluster associated with self-reported Caucasian donors. The study was designed to test whether signatures of past pathogen exposure could be identified by cataloging public T cell receptors. The study used immunosequencing to profile the T cell repertoires of 666 subjects and linked those repertoires to cytomegalovirus serostatus. Besides the first cohort of 550 to 750 subjects, a separate validation cohort made up of 120 different subjects was used. To predict cytomegalovirus infection status, the study brought together high-throughput TCR immunosequencing, statistical association of individual TCRs with disease status, and machine learning. To study patterns of TCR occurrence, a later analysis re-analyzed previously published TCR beta repertoires from around 700 donors and added high-resolution HLA genotyping. The later analysis used no new phenotypic data to find candidate immune exposures, relying instead on TCR beta sequences and their occurrence across donors. An earlier analysis of more than 450 of the donors used high-throughput TCR beta sequencing to judge whether each TCR beta V gene segment behaved as functional or pseudogenic. Donor age, sex, ethnicity and CMV serostatus were compiled together with the repertoire data. In a later genetic analysis, genome-wide SNP genotypes for about 65% of the 666 donors were used, and that subset was treated as a discovery cohort. All discovery cohort repertoires had been generated using a single sequencing platform. Both class I and class II loci were covered by HLA typing, at four-digit resolution. The number of typed donors differed by locus: about 629-630 for A, B, C, DRB1 and DQB1; about 520 for DQA1; some 610 for DPA1; and approximately 450 for DPB1. Several DR-DQ haplotypes were treated as single units for association and clustering because of strong linkage in the cohort. Across some 400 genotyped donors of the cohort, an average of roughly 200,000 unique TCR beta nucleotide sequences per donor were sequenced, and roughly 18% of those sequences were non-productive.

General study outcomes and caveats: A later analysis found that most CMV-associated TCR beta chains appeared HLA-restricted, with HLA associations seemingly driven largely by CMV exposure. The classifier was reported to diagnose cytomegalovirus status with high specificity and sensitivity in both the original and validation cohorts. Correlated functional status among segregating V segments might reflect linkage disequilibrium, but an unknown experimental factor could not be ruled out. The study gave a list of 150 to 200 TCR beta chains associated with cytomegalovirus. Assigning TCR associations to individual alleles was difficult when HLA alleles, especially DR and DQ, strongly co-occurred. Across donors, most TCR sequences were observed very rarely, whereas some public TCRs were present in many individuals. In vitro tests confirmed that three of the cytomegalovirus-associated TCR beta chains recognize cytomegalovirus antigens. A cluster of highly shared sequence variants was judged likely to be a technical artifact of the sequencing pipeline. Specific HLA alleles were associated with more than 15,000 TCR beta sequences at a false discovery rate of 0.05 in a later analysis. The only immune exposure information available for the cohort was CMV serostatus. Because counts were too low, seventeen rarely observed V segments, including chromosome 9 orphons, were left out of the earlier analysis of 587 of the donors. The authors suggested that the approach could potentially be generalized to other disease states and immunological phenotypes. A later analysis reported that several top co-occurrence clusters appeared linked to parvovirus B19, influenza, CMV and Epstein-Barr virus. In a later genetic analysis, fewer N-insertions in productive TCRs were reported among donors in an Asian-associated ancestry cluster than the roughly 700-donor mean. Presence/absence analyses assumed roughly uniform sequencing depth across donors, an assumption that may not hold. Broadly in line with IMGT annotations, most TCR beta V segments showed up in productive rearrangements about 87% or about 30% of the time in an earlier analysis of 450 to 750 of the donors. Because HLA typing was unavailable for some donors at each locus, only the typed subset was used in association tests. In this cohort, only TCR beta chains were sequenced, and detectable features were limited by the absence of alpha or paired-chain data. A further reported finding was that TCR beta sequences accurately predicted the HLA-A and HLA-B alleles for most subjects in the first cohort. Some IMGT-functional V segments, including TRBV6-2 and TRBV6-3, could not be told apart with the 87-base-pair reads, so those segments were excluded. According to a later analysis, TCR association rates differed among HLA loci, with DRB1 alleles showing the most associated TCRs and HLA-C alleles showing the fewest. V-gene and J-gene trimming of TCR beta chains was associated with a missense DCLRE1C variant in a later genetic analysis, and the association was replicated in an independent cohort. Compared with equally common non-associated chains, HLA-associated TCR beta chains in a later analysis were more clonally expanded and had lower generation probabilities.

Sequencing input: PBMCs. The clonotype was recovered from a middle-aged woman in good health and CMV-seropositive. The sequence is built from TRBV29-1 and TRBJ1-2; the D gene identity is not certain. The DNA is as follows: TGCAGCGTTGAACTCCCGGAGGAGGTATATGGCTACACCTTC. The encoded protein is CSVELPEEVYGYTF.